The 5 T cell receptor beta chains presented below share a single source sample, sequenced in a study of cytomegalovirus exposure and HLA in healthy donors. The PCR used 60 Vbeta and 13 Jbeta primers. The method was immunoSEQ multiplex PCR; TCRdb's version includes in-frame clones alone and lacks a portion of them. This sample has 95,000 to 150,000 clones; over 70% occur once, and the top ten carry more than 1.4%. Material: PBMCs. The receptors stem from a woman aged 18-30 years in good health and CMV-seronegative.

This chain uses TRBV10-2 with TRBJ1-1, with D tentatively TRBD1 (6 bases). The germline CDR1 and CDR2 sequences are WSHSY and SAAADI. The CDR3 is made up of 16 amino acids. The V gene lost 8 bases and the J gene lost 2 bases, with 21 bases spanning the gap. The CDR3 loop reads CASSRDIGLTNTEAFF. The CDR3 DNA reads TGCGCCAGCTCTCGGGACATCGGACTTACTAACACTGAAGCTTTCTTT.

The chain has TRBV9 and TRBJ2-7, with a weak D call TRBD2 (5 bases). CDR1 is SGDLS and CDR2 is YYNGEE in the germline V gene. With 0 bases removed from V and 5 bases from J, the gap between germline ends came to 15 bases. The CDR3 covers 15 residues. CDR3 loop: CASSVGAIEGDEQYF. The CDR3 DNA sequence: TGTGCCAGCAGCGTAGGAGCCATCGAGGGTGACGAGCAGTACTTC.

The chain couples TRBV15 to TRBJ1-4; TRBD1 matches at 8 bases. CDR1 and CDR2 from the germline V gene are LNHNV and YYDKDF (reference sequence). The CDR3 is made up of 13 amino acids. V trimming: 3 bases; J trimming: 14 bases; junction bases outside the gene matches: 8. The CDR3 spells CATSSEYWTGLFF. CDR3 coding DNA: TGTGCCACCAGCAGTGAGTATTGGACAGGGCTGTTTTTT. The full variable domain, completed using reference TRBV15 and TRBJ1-4, is DAMVIQNPRYQVTQFGKPVTLSCSQTLNHNVMYWYQQKSSQAPKLLFHYYDKDFNNEADTPDNFQSRRPNTSFCFLDIRSPGLGDTAMYLCATSSEYWTGLFFGSGTQLSVL.

V usage is TRBV30 and J usage is TRBJ2-5; D is perhaps TRBD2 (7 bases). The ends were cut back, 3 bases at V and 6 bases at J, with 11 bases in the middle. The CDR3 covers 12 residues. Germline V gene lookup returns CDR1 GTSNPN and CDR2 SVGIG (reference sequence). The CDR3 region is CAWRGGGKTQYF. The DNA of the CDR3 is TGTGCCTGGAGAGGGGGGGGGAAGACCCAGTACTTC.

This rearrangement joins TRBV18 to TRBJ1-2; 8 bases match TRBD1. Trimming removed 5 bases from V and 8 bases from J; junction bases left unmatched: 4. Per germline, CDR1 KGHSH and CDR2 LQKENI. The CDR3 runs 12 residues. The CDR3 protein is CASSSSGGGYTF. The CDR3 bases are TGTGCCAGCTCATCCTCAGGGGGCGGCTACACCTTC.